This T cell receptor beta chain stems from a study of blood T cell repertoires in COVID-19 (dated by TCRdb to 2018 to 2020). Turning to the overall study: Collaborator samples came from the United States, Italy and Spain and covered acute and convalescent phases of COVID-19. Where HLA class I and class II types were available, the types were taken from metadata supplied by the sample provider, not from assay-based typing. Nearly every sample came with metadata listing a de-identified subject ID, COVID-19 status, age in years and sex. The material from the prospective study consisted of cDNA or gDNA derived from T cells, B-cell-depleted T cells, or PBMCs. Deeply sampled blood TCRbeta repertoires from subjects exposed to, actively infected with, or recovered from COVID-19 were included in the dataset. The repertoires were released in a freely available public database meant as a resource for research on the immune response to SARS-CoV-2. Samples were obtained from the ongoing ImmuneRACE study (first 160 participants) and from some 1,200 subjects provided by 6 global collaborators.

From cysteine to phenylalanine, the CDR3 is 14 amino acids long. Only CDR3 DNA is held: 42 bases, read in frame from base 1. Participants in the prospective study were enrolled through a virtual design, were aged roughly 18 to 100 years, and lived in about 25 United States geographic areas. In the prospective study, cohorts were assigned on the basis of participant-reported clinical history obtained from a screening survey and a study questionnaire. Recovered participants in ImmuneRACE Cohort 3 were defined as having two consecutive negative NP/OP PCR tests, clearance from a healthcare professional, or resolution of symptoms. In the prospective study, mobile phlebotomists collected whole blood, serum and a nasopharyngeal or oropharyngeal swab from each participant. Additional blood draws and questionnaires over an approximately 2-month period could optionally be provided by prospective study participants. Blood samples from the prospective study were shipped frozen or at room temperature prior to DNA extraction.

For this clone: It has no known antigen specificity. Per-nucleotide qualities are absent, and no much larger clonotype sits a single base away.

The immunoSEQ Assay, a bias-controlled multiplex PCR, was used to amplify TCRbeta CDR3 regions from genomic DNA. Per the authors' processing: The number of nucleated cells in each sample was estimated by amplification of reference gene primers within the assay. To quantify the absolute abundance of each unique TCRbeta CDR3 rearrangement, sequence reads were collapsed and filtered. Productive Simpson clonality was computed per sample as the square root of Simpson's diversity index over productive rearrangements. TCRdb took over this immuneACCESS table, retaining in-frame rearrangements with V and J assigned. Such tables are incomplete; in checked studies, under half of the missing clones stem from an unresolved V gene, and the remainder is unexplained. That table supplies the V and J calls and clone size; D and trimming were determined from the DNA. The sample has roughly 360,000 clones on record, about 90% of them singletons. 1% to 1.5% of the sample is held by the ten biggest clonotypes.

On the study overall, not on this receptor specifically: The amount of clinical and demographic metadata varied by source and participant and was provided uncurated.

The sequencing input was PBMCs or T cells enriched from blood (not recorded which). Rearrangement joined TRBV21-1 to TRBJ2-7; no DNA check was done on the table's D call, TRBD2. TRBV21-1 is classified as a pseudogene. This clonotype was sampled from a young man who had recovered from COVID-19. The DNA sequence is as follows: TGTGCCAGCAGAGCAGAGGGCCGAAACTACGAGCAGTACTTC. Translated, this is CASRAEGRNYEQYF.